One sample yielded the 21 T cell receptor beta chains listed below, sequenced in a study of blood T cell repertoires in COVID-19. Clones were sequenced by immunoSEQ multiplex PCR, and TCRdb holds only the in-frame ones, with some missing. The sample lists about 260,000 clones; 75% to 90% were seen once. The specimen sequenced was peripheral blood. The origin of the receptors is a woman in her 40s who had recovered from COVID-19.

V gene TRBV6-5 combines with J gene TRBJ1-6; D not certain. This CDR3 comprises 15 residues. V dropped 5 bases and J dropped 0 bases, with 8 bases sitting between them. Germline CDR1 is MNHEY and CDR2 is SVGAGI. The CDR3 region is CASSRLSSYNSPLHF. CDR3 DNA sequence: TGTGCCAGCAGTCGACTGAGCTCCTATAATTCACCCCTCCACTTT.

The chain joins TRBV5-6 to TRBJ2-7; D possibly corresponds to TRBD2 (6 bases). From germline, CDR1 is SGHDT and CDR2 YYEEEE. The CDR3 covers 16 residues. V was trimmed by 4 bases and J by 2 bases, leaving 19 bases between them. The CDR3 sequence is CASSPPVFGEAYEQYF. The CDR3 coding sequence is TGTGCCAGCAGCCCCCCGGTTTTCGGGGAGGCCTACGAGCAGTACTTC.

The chain couples TRBV2 to TRBJ1-2, with a possible D match to TRBD1 (5 bases). Trimming took off 0 bases at V and 3 bases at J, with 11 bases between the two ends. The CDR3 loop spans 15 amino acids. In germline, CDR1 is SNHLY, CDR2 FYNNEI. CDR3 sequence: CASSEAPRADYGYTF. The CDR3 nucleotides read TGTGCCAGCAGTGAAGCTCCCAGGGCCGACTATGGCTACACCTTC.

J is TRBJ2-7 and V is TRBV27, with TRBD2 matching over 11 bases. J was trimmed by 7 bases and V by 1 base; bases with no gene match: 6. The CDR3 runs 15 residues. Germline assignment: CDR1 MNHEY and CDR2 SMNVEV (reference sequence). The CDR3 is CASSLFSGGAGEQYF. DNA for the CDR3: TGTGCCAGCAGTTTATTTAGCGGGGGGGCCGGTGAGCAGTACTTC.

The chain recombines TRBV18 with TRBJ2-2, with a tentative D call TRBD2 (6 bases). In germline, CDR1 is KGHSH, CDR2 LQKENI. The CDR3 length is 16 residues. The V end was cut by 3 bases, the J end by 6 bases, with 17 bases between. DNA for the CDR3: TGTGCCAGCTCACCCGGAGGGCCGACCAGGGCCGGGGAGCTGTTTTTT. Protein product: CASSPGGPTRAGELFF. The full variable domain, with the rest looked up from reference TRBV18 and TRBJ2-2, is NAGVMQNPRHLVRRRGQEARLRCSPMKGHSHVYWYRQLPEEGLKFMVYLQKENIIDESGMPKERFSAEFPKEGPSILRIQQVVRGDSAAYFCASSPGGPTRAGELFFGEGSRLTVL.

The chain recombines TRBV29-1 with TRBJ2-5; TRBD1 matches 9 bases. Germline CDR1 SQVTM, CDR2 ANQGSEA. Losses at the gene ends were 3 bases for V and 6 bases for J; bases not matched to a gene: 5. This CDR3 comprises 13 residues. This CDR3 reads CSVEGQGFKTQYF. CDR3 DNA sequence: TGCAGCGTTGAGGGACAGGGTTTCAAGACCCAGTACTTC.

This clone has just one count. This chain joins TRBV19 and TRBJ1-6; TRBD1 agrees at 8 bases. The J segment lost 9 bases and the V segment lost 4 bases, leaving 5 bases of the junction unmatched. The CDR3 covers 14 residues. The germline gives CDR1 LNHDA, CDR2 SQIVND (reference sequence). CDR3 nucleotide sequence: TGTGCCAGTAGTACACAGGGGGTTGGTTCACCCCTCCACTTT. This codes for CASSTQGVGSPLHF.

This chain links TRBV4-2 with TRBJ2-5; 8 nucleotides align to TRBD2. The CDR3 totals 16 residues. V lost 0 bases and J lost 5; bases outside the gene matches: 8. Germline loops: CDR1 LGHNA, CDR2 YNFKEQ. CDR3 DNA: TGTGCCAGCAGCCAAGATCCCCGGGGGGGCTGGGAGACCCAGTACTTC. It yields the protein CASSQDPRGGWETQYF.

This clone occurred once. The V call is TRBV25-1, the J call TRBJ2-7, with D unresolved. Germline lookup yields CDR1 MGHDK and CDR2 SYGVNS. The CDR3 extends over 11 amino acids. Trimming stripped 6 bases from V and 4 bases from J, with 7 bases between. As DNA, the CDR3 is TGTGCCAGCAGACTCCAATACGAGCAGTACTTC. Translated: CASRLQYEQYF.

The chain couples TRBV24-1 to TRBJ2-5; a weak D match, TRBD1 (5 bases). Germline V CDR1 and CDR2: KGHDR, SFDVKD. This CDR3 comprises 15 residues. The V gene lost 5 bases and the J gene lost 2 bases, with 14 bases spanning the gap. The CDR3 spells CATSAIKAGQETQYF. In nucleotides, the CDR3 is TGTGCCACCAGTGCGATAAAGGCAGGGCAAGAGACCCAGTACTTC.

J is TRBJ1-1 and V is TRBV7-2; no definite D call. Trimming took 1 base from V and 2 from J, leaving 11 bases between them. The V gene's germline CDR1 is SGHTA and CDR2 FQGNSA. The CDR3 spans 15 residues. This CDR3 reads CASSLGTIRNTEAFF. For the CDR3, the DNA is TGTGCCAGCAGCTTAGGAACAATACGAAACACTGAAGCTTTCTTT.

This sequence joins TRBV19 and TRBJ2-5, with 9 bases that match TRBD1. Trimming at V came to 3 bases and at J to 5 bases, leaving 16 bases not matched to a gene. This CDR3 is built from 18 residues. Germline V gives CDR1 LNHDA, CDR2 SQIVND (reference sequence). CDR3 protein: CASSMGIGYRGRRETQYF. The DNA for the CDR3 is TGTGCCAGTAGTATGGGTATTGGATACAGGGGGCGCCGGGAGACCCAGTACTTC.

The CDR3 is CASSLVPAMRGNTQYF. As DNA, the CDR3 is TGTGCCAGCAGCTTGGTCCCCGCTATGAGGGGGAATACGCAGTATTTT. The chain couples TRBV5-6 to TRBJ2-3, with D possibly matching TRBD1 (6 bases). CDR3 size: 16 residues. CDR1 is SGHDT, CDR2 YYEEEE, per germline. The ends were cut back, 0 bases at V and 7 bases at J, with 18 bases in the middle.

The chain uses TRBV5-6 and TRBJ2-5, with 9 bases that match TRBD1. There are 18 residues in the CDR3. V lost 4 bases and J lost 1; bases outside the gene matches: 14. The germline V gene encodes CDR1 SGHDT and CDR2 YYEEEE. The CDR3 here is CASSKTHWDRESQETQYF. The CDR3, as DNA: TGTGCCAGCAGCAAAACTCATTGGGACAGGGAGTCCCAAGAGACCCAGTACTTC.

This clone was detected a few times. The chain couples TRBV30 to TRBJ2-7, with D possibly TRBD2 on 6 matching bases. The germline V gene encodes CDR1 GTSNPN and CDR2 SVGIG (reference sequence). The CDR3 runs to 15 residues. Deletions cut 0 bases from V and 4 bases from J, with 16 bases between. The CDR3 nucleotides read TGTGCCTGGAGTGTACGGGCTAGCGCCGCTTACGAGCAGTACTTC. Translated, it gives CAWSVRASAAYEQYF.

The CDR3 DNA sequence: TGTGCCAGCAGCCCAAGGGGCAATCCTAATTCACCCCTCCACTTT. This translates into CASSPRGNPNSPLHF. This chain connects TRBV7-2 to TRBJ1-6; tentative D call: TRBD1 (5 bases). Per germline, CDR1 SGHTA and CDR2 FQGNSA. This CDR3 has 15 residues. The ends were cut back, 5 bases at V and 6 bases at J, with 14 bases in the middle.

The chain joins TRBV6-5 to TRBJ2-7, with TRBD1 as a possible D gene (6 bases). The CDR3 extends over 15 amino acids. Looked up from germline, CDR1 is MNHEY and CDR2 is SVGAGI. Trimming removed 6 bases at V and 3 bases at J, with 18 bases between. CDR3 DNA sequence: TGTGCCAGCAGGGAGACAGGCTTCACGGACTACGAGCAGTACTTC. This encodes CASRETGFTDYEQYF.

DNA of the CDR3: TGTGCCAGCGAGTCTATCCCAGGGAAAAGCTACGAGCAGTACTTC. This encodes CASESIPGKSYEQYF. V and J are TRBV2 and TRBJ2-7, with a tentative D call TRBD1 (5 bases). CDR3 length: 15 amino acids. Germline V gives CDR1 SNHLY, CDR2 FYNNEI. V was cut by 8 bases and J by 3 bases, with 20 bases left in between. Full variable domain (missing parts from reference TRBV2 and TRBJ2-7): EPEVTQTPSHQVTQMGQEVILRCVPISNHLYFYWYRQILGQKVEFLVSFYNNEISEKSEIFDDQFSVERPDGSNFTLKIRSTKLEDSAMYFCASESIPGKSYEQYFGPGTRLTVT.

This clone was seen a handful of times. The rearrangement joins TRBV19 to TRBJ2-7; 9 nucleotides match TRBD1. Germline loops: CDR1 LNHDA, CDR2 SQIVND (reference sequence). V was pared by 0 bases and J by 2 bases, with 2 bases of the junction left unmatched. The CDR3 contains 15 residues. The CDR3, as DNA: TGTGCCAGTAGTATAGACCGGGACAGGGCCTACGAGCAGTACTTC. It translates to CASSIDRDRAYEQYF.

This clone appeared once. The rearrangement joins TRBV5-4 to TRBJ2-7; TRBD1 matches at 7 bases. V gave up 2 bases and J gave up 4 bases; unmatched junction bases: 9. The CDR3 extends over 15 amino acids. Germline V gene lookup returns CDR1 SGHNT and CDR2 YYREEE (reference sequence). The CDR3 spells CASSLGWQGEYEQYF. In DNA form, the CDR3 reads TGTGCCAGCAGCTTAGGGTGGCAGGGGGAATACGAGCAGTACTTC.

This chain links TRBV9 with TRBJ2-1; 10 nucleotides line up with TRBD1. J was trimmed by 6 bases and V by 0 bases; bases with no gene match: 12. The germline V gene has CDR1 SGDLS and CDR2 YYNGEE. CDR3 size: 18 residues. CDR3 sequence reads: CASSVEGRGTGAFNEQFF. CDR3 coding DNA: TGTGCCAGCAGCGTAGAGGGGAGGGGGACAGGGGCTTTCAATGAGCAGTTCTTC.